This T cell receptor beta chain was recorded in a study of blood T cells in healthy people across ages. Study-level findings and limits: Age advanced and TCR beta diversity per million T cells fell, roughly linearly.

Donors ranged from about 6 to 95 years old and were healthy Caucasians in Russia. Isolation yielded PBMCs, at least 6 million per sample, in every case. Combining a sample-barcoded 5' primer with a J-beta primer mix, a second PCR ran for roughly 7 to 12 cycles. MiXCR, run by TCRdb on the 5' RACE reads, gives a single entry per CDR3 protein. The table includes about 940,000 distinct CDR3 sequences, around 48% detected once. The length of the CDR3 is 13 residues. Germline lookup yields CDR1 DFQATT and CDR2 SNEGSKA (reference sequence). V shed 5 bases and J 7 bases; nucleotides not matched to a gene: 10. This clonotype has only a few counts. Its specificity is unknown.

This chain links TRBV20-1 with TRBJ1-2; 7 bases are a match to TRBD1. The receptor's source is a young man in good health. Sequenced input: blood. CDR3 region: CSALKNRGGGYTF. For the CDR3, the DNA is TGCAGTGCTCTGAAAAACAGGGGAGGTGGCTACACCTTC.